Each of the 20 T cell receptor beta chains below was sequenced from the same sample in a study of T-cell reconstitution after alpha-beta-depleted transplantation in children. A library of TCRbeta sequences, prepared with unique molecular identifiers, was generated. TCRdb analysed the PCR reads with MiXCR anew, one entry per CDR3 protein. The sample lists about 980,000 distinct CDR3 sequences, about 29% seen once, with around 30% in the top ten. Here the sequenced sample was PBMCs, mostly from graft donor cells, taken 360 days after TCRalphabeta/CD19-depleted stem cell transplant. These receptors originate from a boy younger than two who had a stem cell transplant for SCID, so the T cells may come from the graft donor.

The table lists this clonotype with a few counts. The chain joins TRBV12-3 or TRBV12-4 to TRBJ1-4, with D unresolved. V gave up 8 bases and J gave up 6 bases, with 7 bases separating them. CDR3 length: 11 residues. The CDR3 sequence is CASGEHEKLFF. CDR3 bases: TGTGCCAGCGGGGAGCATGAAAAACTGTTTTTT.

J is TRBJ2-1 and V is TRBV7-9; tentatively, D is TRBD2 (5 bases). This CDR3 spans 14 amino acids. Trimming stripped 0 bases from V and 11 bases from J, with 14 bases between. The germline CDR1 and CDR2 sequences are SEHNR and FQNEAQ (reference sequence). CDR3 DNA: TGTGCCAGCAGCTTAGCGGCGGGCTCCCCAAAGCAGTTCTTC. The encoded protein is CASSLAAGSPKQFF.

This clonotype was seen a few times. This chain connects TRBV12-3 or TRBV12-4 to TRBJ2-3; D remains unclear. Trimming removed 5 bases from V and 0 bases from J, with 9 bases in between. This CDR3 comprises 14 residues. The chain's CDR3 is CASSGSWSTDTQYF. The CDR3 DNA reads TGTGCCAGCAGTGGATCTTGGAGCACAGATACGCAGTATTTT.

CDR3 amino acids: CSARDRGRARGDTQYF. The CDR3 region has the DNA TGCAGTGCTAGAGATCGCGGCCGAGCCAGGGGAGATACGCAGTATTTT. The chain links TRBV20-1 to TRBJ2-3, with TRBD1 as a possible D gene (6 bases). The germline V gene has CDR1 DFQATT and CDR2 SNEGSKA (reference sequence). The CDR3 spans 16 residues. The V end was cut by 0 bases, the J end by 5 bases, with 18 bases between.

This clonotype was seen a handful of times. V is TRBV2 and J is TRBJ1-1; TRBD1 agrees at 7 bases. The CDR3 covers 16 residues. J lost 2 bases, V lost 5 bases, and 11 bases had no gene match. Per the germline V gene, CDR1 is SNHLY and CDR2 is FYNNEI. The CDR3 here is CASSLLTGEGNTEAFF. CDR3 bases: TGTGCCAGCAGTTTGCTTACAGGGGAAGGAAACACTGAAGCTTTCTTT.

This clonotype came up many times. A junction boundary mismatches the germline segment, possibly from a read error. V gene TRBV5-1 combines with J gene TRBJ2-3; D not certain. The V gene's germline CDR1 is SGHRS and CDR2 YFSETQ. The CDR3 contains 13 residues. DNA for the CDR3: TGTGCCAGCAGTTTGCCAGGCACAGATACGCAGTATTTT. As protein: CASSLPGTDTQYF.

This clonotype appeared a few times. The V call is TRBV28, the J call TRBJ1-3; unclear D gene. V lost 3 bases and J lost 0, with 12 bases in between. Germline V lookup: CDR1 MDHEN, CDR2 SYDVKM. The length of the CDR3 is 16 residues. CDR3 residues: CASSFETHFSGNTIYF. The CDR3 nucleotides are TGTGCCAGCAGTTTTGAGACCCATTTCTCTGGAAACACCATATATTTT.

CDR3 amino acids: CASSLVWTGVDGYTF. DNA for the CDR3: TGTGCCAGCAGCTTAGTGTGGACAGGGGTTGACGGCTACACCTTC. The chain combines TRBV7-8 with TRBJ1-2; 9 bases agree with TRBD1. The CDR3 consists of 15 residues. Germline CDR1 and CDR2: SGHVS and FQNEAQ. V shed 1 base and J 8 bases; nucleotides not matched to a gene: 8.

This clonotype was found a few times. The V gene is TRBV6-1, the J gene TRBJ2-7; TRBD2 matches 8 bases. V lost 5 bases to trimming and J lost 4 bases; unmatched junction nucleotides: 13. CDR3 length: 16 amino acids. The germline V gene encodes CDR1 MNHNS and CDR2 SASEGT. The CDR3 sequence: CASSPLPGSGAYEQYF. The CDR3 DNA is TGTGCCAGCAGTCCCCTCCCTGGTAGCGGGGCGTACGAGCAGTACTTC.

The rearrangement uses TRBV9 and TRBJ2-7, with no clear D. Germline CDR1 and CDR2: SGDLS and YYNGEE. With 0 bases removed from V and 5 bases from J, the gap between germline ends came to 9 bases. The CDR3 runs 13 residues. CDR3 nucleotides: TGTGCCAGCAGCGTAGACGACTGGCACGAGCAGTACTTC. Translating it yields CASSVDDWHEQYF.

This clonotype occurred a few times. The J gene is TRBJ2-1, the V gene TRBV29-1, with D possibly being TRBD2 (6 bases). The CDR3 runs 14 residues. V shed 4 bases and J shed 0 bases, with 10 bases lying between them. Per germline, CDR1 SQVTM and CDR2 ANQGSEA. Here the CDR3 reads CSVADGSSYNEQFF. The CDR3 DNA reads TGCAGCGTTGCCGACGGGAGCTCCTACAATGAGCAGTTCTTC.

This clonotype was seen more than once but under ten times. The V call is TRBV3-1, the J call TRBJ2-3; no clear D. The CDR3 covers 14 residues. The V gene's germline CDR1 is LGHDT and CDR2 YNNKEL (reference sequence). Between the trimmed V and J ends, which lost 0 bases and 6 bases, there was a span of 10 bases. The CDR3 DNA sequence: TGTGCCAGCAGCCAAGACCCAACCGGGGATACGCAGTATTTT. It yields the protein CASSQDPTGDTQYF.

CDR3 protein: CSVPKRQGARYEQYF. The CDR3 nucleotides read TGCAGTGTTCCCAAGAGACAGGGGGCCAGATACGAGCAGTACTTC. The gene calls are TRBV20-1 and TRBJ2-7; 10 bases agree with TRBD1. J lost 4 bases, V lost 7 bases, and 13 bases had no gene match. This CDR3 spans 15 amino acids. Germline V gene sequence: CDR1 DFQATT, CDR2 SNEGSKA (reference sequence).

This sequence joins TRBV6-1 and TRBJ1-4; weak D call: TRBD1 (5 bases). Germline-derived CDR1 and CDR2 are MNHNS and SASEGT. The V gene lost 0 bases and the J gene lost 1 base, with 12 bases spanning the gap. The CDR3 is 17 amino acids. CDR3 residues: CASSEARGFGTNEKLFF. CDR3 nucleotides: TGTGCCAGCAGTGAAGCGAGGGGATTTGGAACTAATGAAAAACTGTTTTTT.

This chain uses TRBV27 with TRBJ1-1; D unclear. The length of the CDR3 is 17 residues. Germline V gives CDR1 MNHEY, CDR2 SMNVEV (reference sequence). V was clipped by 6 bases and J by 0 bases, with 20 bases between them. CDR3 amino acids: CASSSLRRQPLNTEAFF. The DNA of the CDR3 is TGTGCCAGCAGCTCCCTCCGTCGGCAGCCCCTGAACACTGAAGCTTTCTTT.

The chain employs TRBV5-1 and TRBJ1-5; the match to TRBD1 covers 9 bases. Germline CDR1 SGHRS, CDR2 YFSETQ. CDR3 size: 14 residues. J gave up 7 bases and V 4 bases, and 6 bases lay outside the gene matches. CDR3 protein: CASSVHRGRQPQHF. Here the CDR3 DNA reads TGCGCCAGCAGCGTGCACAGGGGGCGGCAGCCCCAGCATTTT.

This clonotype appeared many times. This sequence joins TRBV20-1 and TRBJ2-1, with D possibly being TRBD1 (6 bases). V lost 4 bases, J lost 5 bases, and 12 bases lay in between. CDR3 length: 13 amino acids. Germline loops: CDR1 DFQATT, CDR2 SNEGSKA (reference sequence). The CDR3 DNA reads as TGCAGTGCTACAGAGGGGGAGAACAATGAGCAGTTCTTC. Amino acid sequence: CSATEGENNEQFF.

In its sample, this clonotype was seen a few times. This chain connects TRBV2 to TRBJ1-1; TRBD1 aligns across 10 bases. CDR3 length: 13 amino acids. Germline-derived CDR1 and CDR2 are SNHLY and FYNNEI. The V and J ends lost 7 bases and 4 bases, in that order; junction bases with no gene match: 3. The CDR3 here is CASTGTGATEAFF. CDR3 nucleotide sequence: TGTGCCAGCACCGGGACAGGGGCCACTGAAGCTTTCTTT.

This clonotype was observed a handful of times. V gene TRBV15 combines with J gene TRBJ2-7; no reliable D call. V shed 1 base and J shed 1 base, with 11 bases lying between them. The CDR3 length is 15 residues. The germline CDR1 and CDR2 sequences are LNHNV and YYDKDF (reference sequence). Here the CDR3 reads CATSRGGGPSYEQYF. The CDR3 DNA sequence: TGTGCCACCAGCAGAGGCGGCGGACCATCCTACGAGCAGTACTTC.

The V call is TRBV5-6, the J call TRBJ2-7; TRBD1 matches at 10 bases. V lost 6 bases to trimming and J lost 7 bases; unmatched junction nucleotides: 10. The CDR3 runs to 14 residues. Germline V gene data show CDR1 as SGHDT and CDR2 as YYEEEE. The CDR3 DNA sequence: TGTGCCAGCAACATTAGGACAGGGGGTCTGGAGCAGTACTTC. This encodes CASNIRTGGLEQYF.